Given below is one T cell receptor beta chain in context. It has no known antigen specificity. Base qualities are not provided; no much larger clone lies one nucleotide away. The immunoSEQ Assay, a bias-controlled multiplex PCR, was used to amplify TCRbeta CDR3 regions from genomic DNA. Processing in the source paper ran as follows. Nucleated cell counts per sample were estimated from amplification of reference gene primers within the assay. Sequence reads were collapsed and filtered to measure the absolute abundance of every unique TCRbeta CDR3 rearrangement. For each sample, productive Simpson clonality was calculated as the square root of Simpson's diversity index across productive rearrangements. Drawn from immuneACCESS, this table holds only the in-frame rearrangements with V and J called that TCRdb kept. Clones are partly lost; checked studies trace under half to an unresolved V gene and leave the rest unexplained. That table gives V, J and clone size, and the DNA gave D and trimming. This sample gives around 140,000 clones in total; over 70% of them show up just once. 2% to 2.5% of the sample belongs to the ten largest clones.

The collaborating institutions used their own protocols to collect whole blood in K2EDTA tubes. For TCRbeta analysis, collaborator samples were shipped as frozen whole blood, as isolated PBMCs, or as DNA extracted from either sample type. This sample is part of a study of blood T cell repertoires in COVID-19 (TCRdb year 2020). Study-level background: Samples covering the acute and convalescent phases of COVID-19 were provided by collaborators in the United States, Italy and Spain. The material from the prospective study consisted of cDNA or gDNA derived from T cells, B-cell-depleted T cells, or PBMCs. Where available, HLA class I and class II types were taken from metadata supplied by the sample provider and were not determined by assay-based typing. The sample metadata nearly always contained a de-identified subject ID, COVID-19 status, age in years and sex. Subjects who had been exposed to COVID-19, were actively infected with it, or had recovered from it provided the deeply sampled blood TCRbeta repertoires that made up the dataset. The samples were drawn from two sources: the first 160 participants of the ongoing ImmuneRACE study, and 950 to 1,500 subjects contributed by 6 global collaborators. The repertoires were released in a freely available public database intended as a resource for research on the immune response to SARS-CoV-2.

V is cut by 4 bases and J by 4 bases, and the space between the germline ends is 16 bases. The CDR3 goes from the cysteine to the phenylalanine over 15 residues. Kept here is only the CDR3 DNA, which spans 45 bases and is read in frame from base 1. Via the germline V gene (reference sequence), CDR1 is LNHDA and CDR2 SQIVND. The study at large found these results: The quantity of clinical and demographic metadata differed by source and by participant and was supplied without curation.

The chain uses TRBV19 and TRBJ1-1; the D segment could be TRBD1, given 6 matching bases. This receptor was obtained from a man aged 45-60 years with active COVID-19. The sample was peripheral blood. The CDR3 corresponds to CASSTRDIGGTEAFF. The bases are TGTGCCAGTAGTACCCGGGACATCGGAGGCACTGAAGCTTTCTTT.